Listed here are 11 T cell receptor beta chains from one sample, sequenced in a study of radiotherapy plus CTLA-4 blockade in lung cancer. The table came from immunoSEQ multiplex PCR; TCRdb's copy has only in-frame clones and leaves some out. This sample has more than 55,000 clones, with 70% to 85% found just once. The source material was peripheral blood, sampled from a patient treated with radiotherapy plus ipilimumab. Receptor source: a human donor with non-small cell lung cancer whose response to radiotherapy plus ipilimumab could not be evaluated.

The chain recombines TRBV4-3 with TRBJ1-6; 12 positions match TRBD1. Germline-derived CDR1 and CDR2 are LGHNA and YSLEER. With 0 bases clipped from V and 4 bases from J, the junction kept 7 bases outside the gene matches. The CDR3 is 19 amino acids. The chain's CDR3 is CASSQDPGTGGSYNSPLHF. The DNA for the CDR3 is TGCGCCAGCAGCCAAGATCCAGGGACAGGGGGCTCTTATAATTCACCCCTCCACTTT.

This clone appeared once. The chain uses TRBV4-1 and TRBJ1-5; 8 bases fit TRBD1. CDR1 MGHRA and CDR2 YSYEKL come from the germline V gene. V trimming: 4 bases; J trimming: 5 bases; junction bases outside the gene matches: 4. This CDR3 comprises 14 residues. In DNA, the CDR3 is TGCGCCAGCAGCCTAGTGGACAGGGATCAGCCCCAGCATTTT. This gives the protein CASSLVDRDQPQHF.

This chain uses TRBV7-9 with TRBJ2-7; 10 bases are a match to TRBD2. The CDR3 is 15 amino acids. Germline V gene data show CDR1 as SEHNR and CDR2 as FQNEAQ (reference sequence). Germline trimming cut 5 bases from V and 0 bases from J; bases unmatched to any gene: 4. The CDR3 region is CASSPSGGVSYEQYF. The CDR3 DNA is TGTGCCAGCAGCCCCAGCGGGGGGGTCTCCTACGAGCAGTACTTC.

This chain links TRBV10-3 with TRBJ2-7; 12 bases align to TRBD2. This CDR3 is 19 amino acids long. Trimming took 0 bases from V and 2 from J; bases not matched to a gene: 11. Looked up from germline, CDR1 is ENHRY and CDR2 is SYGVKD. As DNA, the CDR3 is TGTGCCATCAGTGAGTCGATTGGGCTAGCGGGAGGGCTTACCTACGAGCAGTACTTC. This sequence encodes CAISESIGLAGGLTYEQYF.

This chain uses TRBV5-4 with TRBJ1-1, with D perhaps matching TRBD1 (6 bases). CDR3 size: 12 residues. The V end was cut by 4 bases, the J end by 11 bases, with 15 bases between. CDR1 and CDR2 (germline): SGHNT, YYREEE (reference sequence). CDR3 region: CASSPGAGAAFF. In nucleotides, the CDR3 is TGTGCCAGCAGCCCCGGGGCAGGGGCGGCTTTCTTT. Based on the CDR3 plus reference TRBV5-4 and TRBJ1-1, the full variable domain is ETGVTQSPTHLIKTRGQQVTLRCSSQSGHNTVSWYQQALGQGPQFIFQYYREEENGRGNFPPRFSGLQFPNYSSELNVNALELDDSALYLCASSPGAGAAFFGQGTRLTVV.

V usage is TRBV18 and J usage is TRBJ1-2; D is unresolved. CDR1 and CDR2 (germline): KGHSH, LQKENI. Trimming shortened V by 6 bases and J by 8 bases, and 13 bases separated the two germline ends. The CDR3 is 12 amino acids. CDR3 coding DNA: TGTGCCAGCTCGGGCAGTCATCGGGGCTACACCTTC. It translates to CASSGSHRGYTF.

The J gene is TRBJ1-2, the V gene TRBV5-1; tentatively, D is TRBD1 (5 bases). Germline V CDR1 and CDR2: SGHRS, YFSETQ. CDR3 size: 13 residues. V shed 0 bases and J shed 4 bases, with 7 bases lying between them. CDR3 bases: TGCGCCAGCAGCTTGGGACAGATCTATGGCTACACCTTC. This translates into CASSLGQIYGYTF.

The CDR3 nucleotides are TGTGCCAGCAGCCAGACGACAGGGAGCAGCTCCTACAATGAGCAGTTCTTC. This sequence encodes CASSQTTGSSSYNEQFF. This chain uses TRBV9 with TRBJ2-1, with 7 bases aligning to TRBD1. V lost 4 bases to trimming and J lost 0 bases; unmatched junction nucleotides: 10. Germline V lookup: CDR1 SGDLS, CDR2 YYNGEE. This CDR3 region has 17 residues. Full variable domain (rest looked up from reference TRBV9 and TRBJ2-1): DSGVTQTPKHLITATGQRVTLRCSPRSGDLSVYWYQQSLDQGLQFLIQYYNGEERAKGNILERFSAQQFPDLHSELNLSSLELGDSALYFCASSQTTGSSSYNEQFFGPGTRLTVL.

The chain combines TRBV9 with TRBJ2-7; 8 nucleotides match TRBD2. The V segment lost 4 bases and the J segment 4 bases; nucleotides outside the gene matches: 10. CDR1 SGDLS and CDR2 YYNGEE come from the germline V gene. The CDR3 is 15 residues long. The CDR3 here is CASSPRGGLQYEQYF. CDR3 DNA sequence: TGTGCCAGCAGCCCTCGGGGGGGGCTACAGTACGAGCAGTACTTC. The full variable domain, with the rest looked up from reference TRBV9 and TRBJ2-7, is DSGVTQTPKHLITATGQRVTLRCSPRSGDLSVYWYQQSLDQGLQFLIQYYNGEERAKGNILERFSAQQFPDLHSELNLSSLELGDSALYFCASSPRGGLQYEQYFGPGTRLTVT.

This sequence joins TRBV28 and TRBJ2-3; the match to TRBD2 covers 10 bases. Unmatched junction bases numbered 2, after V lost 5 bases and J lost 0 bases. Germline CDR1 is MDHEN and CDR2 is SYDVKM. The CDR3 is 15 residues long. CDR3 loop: CASSQGLASTDTQYF. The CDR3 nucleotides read TGTGCCAGCAGTCAGGGACTAGCGAGCACAGATACGCAGTATTTT.

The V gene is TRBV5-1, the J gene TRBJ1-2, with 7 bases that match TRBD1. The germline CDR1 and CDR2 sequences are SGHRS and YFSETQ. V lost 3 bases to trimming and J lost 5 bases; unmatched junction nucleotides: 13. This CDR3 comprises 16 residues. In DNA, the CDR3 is TGCGCCAGCAGCTCCGACAGGGCCGCACCGGCTTATGGCTACACCTTC. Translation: CASSSDRAAPAYGYTF.